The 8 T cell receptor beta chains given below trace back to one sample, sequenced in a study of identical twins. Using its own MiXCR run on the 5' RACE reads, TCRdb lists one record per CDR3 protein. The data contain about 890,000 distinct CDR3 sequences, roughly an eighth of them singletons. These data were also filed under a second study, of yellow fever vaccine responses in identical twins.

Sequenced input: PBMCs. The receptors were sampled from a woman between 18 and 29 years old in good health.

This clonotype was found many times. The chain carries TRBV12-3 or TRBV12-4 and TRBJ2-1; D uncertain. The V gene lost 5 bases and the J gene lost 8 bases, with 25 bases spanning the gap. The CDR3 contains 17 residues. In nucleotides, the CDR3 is TGTGCCAGCAGTCTCATTAAAGGCTTATTGGGTCGGGATGAGCAGTTCTTC. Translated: CASSLIKGLLGRDEQFF.

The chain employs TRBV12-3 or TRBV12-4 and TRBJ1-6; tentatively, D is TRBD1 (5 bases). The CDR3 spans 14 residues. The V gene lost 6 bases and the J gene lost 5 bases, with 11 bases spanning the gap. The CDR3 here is CASRQQDNNSPLHF. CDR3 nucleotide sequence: TGTGCCAGCAGACAACAGGATAATAATTCACCCCTCCACTTT.

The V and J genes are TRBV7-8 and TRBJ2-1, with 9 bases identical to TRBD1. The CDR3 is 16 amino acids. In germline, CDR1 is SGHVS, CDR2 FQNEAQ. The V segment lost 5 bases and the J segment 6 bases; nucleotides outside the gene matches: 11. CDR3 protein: CASSPAGTGRGNEQFF. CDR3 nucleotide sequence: TGTGCCAGCAGCCCCGCTGGGACAGGGAGGGGCAATGAGCAGTTCTTC.

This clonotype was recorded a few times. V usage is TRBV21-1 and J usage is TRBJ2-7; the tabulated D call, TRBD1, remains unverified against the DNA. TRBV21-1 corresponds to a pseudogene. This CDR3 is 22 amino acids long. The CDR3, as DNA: TGTGCCAGCAGCAAATTATCTTTAAGGGGACAGGGAGCGGGAGTTAAGTCCTACGAGCAGTACTTC. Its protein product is CASSKLSLRGQGAGVKSYEQYF.

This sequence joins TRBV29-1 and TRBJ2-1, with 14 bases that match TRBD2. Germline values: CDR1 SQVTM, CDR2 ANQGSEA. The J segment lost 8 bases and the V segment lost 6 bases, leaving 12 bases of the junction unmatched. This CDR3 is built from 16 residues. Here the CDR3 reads CSVAGLAGDWEDEQFF. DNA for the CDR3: TGCAGCGTCGCGGGACTAGCGGGAGATTGGGAGGATGAGCAGTTCTTC.

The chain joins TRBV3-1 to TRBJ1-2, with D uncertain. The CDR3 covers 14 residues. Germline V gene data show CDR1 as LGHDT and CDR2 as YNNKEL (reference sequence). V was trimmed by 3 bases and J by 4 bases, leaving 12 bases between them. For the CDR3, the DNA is TGTGCCAGCAGCCAGAGAAGAGTTGGCTATGGCTACACCTTC. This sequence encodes CASSQRRVGYGYTF.

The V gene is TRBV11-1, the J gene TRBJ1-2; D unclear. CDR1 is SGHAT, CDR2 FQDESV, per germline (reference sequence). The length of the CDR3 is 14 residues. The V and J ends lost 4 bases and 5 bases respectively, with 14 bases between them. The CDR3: CASSSREQGYGYTF. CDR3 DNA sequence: TGTGCCAGCAGCTCCCGGGAGCAAGGGTATGGCTACACCTTC.

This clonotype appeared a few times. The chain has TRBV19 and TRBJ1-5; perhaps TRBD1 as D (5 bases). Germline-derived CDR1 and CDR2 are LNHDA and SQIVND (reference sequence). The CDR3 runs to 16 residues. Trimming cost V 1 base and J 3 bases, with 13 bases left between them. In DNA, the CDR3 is TGTGCCAGTAGTATAGGTTCAGGGTCGAACAATCAGCCCCAGCATTTT. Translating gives CASSIGSGSNNQPQHF. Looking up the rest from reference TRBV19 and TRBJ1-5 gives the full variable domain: DGGITQSPKYLFRKEGQNVTLSCEQNLNHDAMYWYRQDPGQGLRLIYYSQIVNDFQKGDIAEGYSVSREKKESFPLTVTSAQKNPTAFYLCASSIGSGSNNQPQHFGDGTRLSIL.